This is a list of T cell receptor beta chains from one sample in a study of CXCR3 chemokines and chemotherapy response in bladder cancer. TCRdb re-derived calls from the PCR reads in MiXCR, one entry per CDR3 protein. The data contain 13,000 or so distinct CDR3 sequences, roughly an eighth of them singletons. This specimen was acquired from a patient whose treatment included neoadjuvant chemotherapy. These receptors were taken from a human donor with bladder cancer that did not respond to neoadjuvant chemotherapy. Each CDR3 is given with its conserved first and last residue. The D gene is left open where the match is weak. Only part of the rows carry a size: once, few, many, or a class if the clone is expanded.

v_gene: TRBV6-2/TRBV6-3
d_gene: -
j_gene: TRBJ2-3
abundance: many
CDR3aa: CASSPRVPDTQYF
CDR3nt: TGTGCCAGCAGTCCCAGGGTACCAGATACGCAGTATTTT

v_gene: TRBV6-1
d_gene: TRBD2
j_gene: TRBJ2-3
abundance: medium-sized
CDR3aa: CASSLLGRGGDTQYF
CDR3nt: TGTGCCAGCTCTCTCCTGGGACGCGGGGGGGATACGCAGTATTTT

v_gene: TRBV20-1
d_gene: -
j_gene: TRBJ2-2
abundance: few
CDR3aa: CSARDPRGKRTGELFF
CDR3nt: TGCAGTGCTAGAGACCCCCGGGGAAAGCGCACCGGGGAGCTGTTTTTT

v_gene: TRBV5-6
d_gene: -
j_gene: TRBJ2-5
abundance: many
CDR3aa: CASSFRWREVETQYF
CDR3nt: TGTGCCAGCAGCTTTCGTTGGAGGGAGGTAGAGACCCAGTACTTC

v_gene: TRBV12-3/TRBV12-4
d_gene: -
j_gene: TRBJ2-7
abundance: few
CDR3aa: CASRDSISSYEQYF
CDR3nt: TGTGCCAGCAGGGACAGTATATCATCCTACGAGCAGTACTTC

v_gene: TRBV11-2
d_gene: -
j_gene: TRBJ1-2
abundance: few
CDR3aa: CASSLVRDAYGYTF
CDR3nt: TGTGCCAGCAGCTTAGTGCGGGATGCCTATGGCTACACCTTC

v_gene: TRBV6-5
d_gene: -
j_gene: TRBJ1-4
abundance: many
CDR3aa: CASSYRRTSANEKLFF
CDR3nt: TGTGCCAGCAGTTACAGGAGGACGAGCGCCAATGAAAAACTGTTTTTT

v_gene: TRBV10-3
d_gene: -
j_gene: TRBJ2-7
abundance: many
CDR3aa: CAISDRGYEQYF
CDR3nt: TGTGCCATCAGTGACAGGGGTTACGAGCAGTACTTC

v_gene: TRBV6-2/TRBV6-3
d_gene: -
j_gene: TRBJ2-7
abundance: many
CDR3aa: CASSYLAGSYEQYF
CDR3nt: TGTGCCAGCAGTTATTTGGCCGGCTCCTACGAGCAGTACTTC

v_gene: TRBV28
d_gene: -
j_gene: TRBJ1-6
abundance: -
CDR3aa: CASRTFGEGNPPLHF
CDR3nt: TGTGCCAGCAGAACCTTCGGTGAAGGTAATCCACCCCTCCACTTT

v_gene: TRBV7-9
d_gene: -
j_gene: TRBJ1-5
abundance: -
CDR3aa: CASSLDTLNQPQHF
CDR3nt: TGTGCCAGCAGCTTAGACACATTAAATCAGCCCCAGCATTTT

v_gene: TRBV27
d_gene: -
j_gene: TRBJ2-2
abundance: many
CDR3aa: CASSRQAHTGELFF
CDR3nt: TGTGCCAGCAGTCGACAGGCTCACACCGGGGAGCTGTTTTTT

v_gene: TRBV6-5
d_gene: -
j_gene: TRBJ1-3
abundance: -
CDR3aa: CASSYERQNLGGNTIYF
CDR3nt: TGTGCCAGCAGTTACGAGAGACAGAACCTAGGGGGAAACACCATATATTTT

v_gene: TRBV15
d_gene: TRBD1
j_gene: TRBJ2-3
abundance: many
CDR3aa: CATSREGGALTDTQYF
CDR3nt: TGTGCCACCAGCAGAGAAGGGGGCGCCCTCACAGATACGCAGTATTTT

v_gene: TRBV6-5
d_gene: -
j_gene: TRBJ1-5
abundance: -
CDR3aa: CASRREQEQPQHF
CDR3nt: TGTGCCAGCAGGAGGGAACAGGAACAGCCCCAGCATTTT

v_gene: TRBV6-1
d_gene: TRBD2
j_gene: TRBJ2-5
abundance: medium-sized
CDR3aa: CASSESASGTQETQYF
CDR3nt: TGTGCCAGCAGTGAATCTGCTAGCGGGACTCAAGAGACCCAGTACTTC

v_gene: TRBV12-3/TRBV12-4
d_gene: -
j_gene: TRBJ2-5
abundance: few
CDR3aa: CASSWSQAQETQYF
CDR3nt: TGTGCCAGCAGTTGGAGCCAGGCCCAAGAGACCCAGTACTTC

v_gene: TRBV7-2
d_gene: -
j_gene: TRBJ1-1
abundance: -
CDR3aa: CASSFSILNTEAFF
CDR3nt: TGTGCCAGCAGCTTCTCAATTCTGAACACTGAAGCTTTCTTT

v_gene: TRBV5-4
d_gene: -
j_gene: TRBJ1-4
abundance: many
CDR3aa: CASSQAGVDNEKLFF
CDR3nt: TGTGCCAGCAGCCAAGCAGGGGTGGATAATGAAAAACTGTTTTTT

v_gene: TRBV18
d_gene: TRBD1
j_gene: TRBJ2-1
abundance: many
CDR3aa: CASSPPMGQGRGDEQFF
CDR3nt: TGTGCCAGCTCACCACCGATGGGACAGGGAAGAGGGGATGAGCAGTTCTTC

v_gene: TRBV4-1
d_gene: -
j_gene: TRBJ1-4
abundance: -
CDR3aa: CASSQRNSGGRRNEKLFF
CDR3nt: TGCGCCAGCAGCCAACGTAACAGCGGGGGGCGGCGCAATGAAAAACTGTTTTTT

v_gene: TRBV27
d_gene: -
j_gene: TRBJ2-7
abundance: many
CDR3aa: CASSFGASDWYEQYF
CDR3nt: TGTGCCAGCAGTTTCGGGGCCAGCGACTGGTACGAGCAGTACTTC

v_gene: TRBV9
d_gene: -
j_gene: TRBJ2-3
abundance: -
CDR3aa: CASSLRDSTDTQYF
CDR3nt: TGTGCCAGCAGCCTTCGGGACAGCACAGATACGCAGTATTTT

v_gene: TRBV11-3
d_gene: -
j_gene: TRBJ1-2
abundance: few
CDR3aa: CASSLAPFYGYTF
CDR3nt: TGTGCCAGCAGCTTAGCACCTTTCTATGGCTACACCTTC

v_gene: TRBV7-9
d_gene: TRBD1
j_gene: TRBJ1-2
abundance: many
CDR3aa: CASSSSRRQGQFFLYTF
CDR3nt: TGTGCCAGCAGCTCCTCCCGCCGACAGGGCCAGTTCTTCCTTTACACCTTC

v_gene: TRBV7-2
d_gene: TRBD2
j_gene: TRBJ2-5
abundance: many
CDR3aa: CASSLNQRGGPETQYF
CDR3nt: TGTGCCAGCAGCTTAAATCAGCGGGGGGGACCTGAGACCCAGTACTTC

v_gene: TRBV6-5
d_gene: -
j_gene: TRBJ1-3
abundance: many
CDR3aa: CASSYSRSPGSGGNTIYF
CDR3nt: TGTGCCAGCAGTTACTCGCGATCTCCCGGCTCTGGGGGAAACACCATATATTTT

v_gene: TRBV9
d_gene: TRBD2
j_gene: TRBJ2-1
abundance: few
CDR3aa: CASSLLAGGLEQFF
CDR3nt: TGTGCCAGCAGCCTTTTAGCGGGGGGGCTTGAGCAGTTCTTC

v_gene: TRBV19
d_gene: -
j_gene: TRBJ1-2
abundance: medium-sized
CDR3aa: CASSIELQSRGYTF
CDR3nt: TGTGCCAGTAGTATAGAATTGCAGAGCAGGGGCTACACCTTC

v_gene: TRBV7-9
d_gene: -
j_gene: TRBJ1-1
abundance: many
CDR3aa: CASSAWEAFTEAFF
CDR3nt: TGTGCCAGCAGCGCTTGGGAGGCGTTCACTGAAGCTTTCTTT

v_gene: TRBV12-3/TRBV12-4
d_gene: -
j_gene: TRBJ2-1
abundance: many
CDR3aa: CASTPTTGANEQFF
CDR3nt: TGTGCCAGCACTCCGACCACTGGGGCCAATGAGCAGTTCTTC

v_gene: TRBV19
d_gene: TRBD1
j_gene: TRBJ1-4
abundance: many
CDR3aa: CASSLQGAREKLFF
CDR3nt: TGTGCCAGTAGCTTACAGGGGGCACGTGAAAAACTGTTTTTT

v_gene: TRBV19
d_gene: TRBD2
j_gene: TRBJ2-1
abundance: many
CDR3aa: CASSASTSGRDHNEQFF
CDR3nt: TGTGCCAGTAGTGCTTCGACTAGCGGGAGGGACCACAATGAGCAGTTCTTC

v_gene: TRBV6-2/TRBV6-3
d_gene: -
j_gene: TRBJ1-1
abundance: medium-sized
CDR3aa: CASLERGTMNTEAFF
CDR3nt: TGTGCCAGCTTAGAGAGGGGAACTATGAACACTGAAGCTTTCTTT

v_gene: TRBV11-2
d_gene: -
j_gene: TRBJ1-3
abundance: few
CDR3aa: CASSLDGPSGNTIYF
CDR3nt: TGTGCCAGCAGCTTAGATGGTCCCTCGGGGAACACCATATATTTT

v_gene: TRBV28
d_gene: -
j_gene: TRBJ2-2
abundance: -
CDR3aa: CASSSSSHGELFF
CDR3nt: TGTGCCAGCAGTTCTTCATCACACGGGGAGCTGTTTTTT

v_gene: TRBV7-9
d_gene: -
j_gene: TRBJ2-3
abundance: few
CDR3aa: CAAGEGVTDTQYF
CDR3nt: TGTGCAGCAGGGGAAGGGGTTACAGATACGCAGTATTTT

v_gene: TRBV19
d_gene: TRBD1
j_gene: TRBJ2-7
abundance: many
CDR3aa: CASSMGATGGGEQYF
CDR3nt: TGTGCCAGTAGTATGGGGGCGACAGGGGGTGGCGAGCAGTACTTC

v_gene: TRBV6-5
d_gene: -
j_gene: TRBJ2-7
abundance: many
CDR3aa: CASGTSSYEQYF
CDR3nt: TGTGCCAGCGGAACTAGCTCCTACGAGCAGTACTTC

v_gene: TRBV19
d_gene: -
j_gene: TRBJ1-1
abundance: medium-sized
CDR3aa: CASSPVERNTEAFF
CDR3nt: TGTGCCAGTAGCCCGGTTGAGAGGAACACTGAAGCTTTCTTT

v_gene: TRBV15
d_gene: -
j_gene: TRBJ1-5
abundance: few
CDR3aa: CATRRAAGVGGNQPQHF
CDR3nt: TGTGCCACCAGGAGAGCCGCAGGAGTCGGTGGCAATCAGCCCCAGCATTTT